Each of the 32 T cell receptor beta chains below was sequenced from the same sample in a study of identical twins. TCRdb reanalysed the 5' RACE reads using MiXCR and keeps one entry per CDR3 protein. The data contain over 200,000 distinct CDR3 sequences, about 6.7% of them seen just once; the ten biggest clones take up roughly 15%. The same data also contributed to another study, on T cells expressing NK-cell markers.

The sample consisted of CD8+ T cells sorted from blood. The receptors come from a woman under 30 in good health.

A few counts support this clonotype. The rearrangement joins TRBV7-9 to TRBJ2-5; 9 bases fit TRBD1. From germline, CDR1 is SEHNR and CDR2 FQNEAQ (reference sequence). J was trimmed by 4 bases and V by 5 bases; bases with no gene match: 5. The CDR3 loop spans 14 amino acids. The CDR3 nucleotides are TGTGCCAGCAGCATAGGGACAGGGCCAGAGACCCAGTACTTC. Translating gives CASSIGTGPETQYF.

This clonotype showed up many times. The rearrangement uses TRBV15 and TRBJ2-2, with 7 bases aligning to TRBD1. Per germline, CDR1 LNHNV and CDR2 YYDKDF (reference sequence). This CDR3 comprises 12 residues. V shed 4 bases and J 12 bases; nucleotides not matched to a gene: 5. The CDR3 nucleotides read TGTGCCACCAGCAAAAAGGGGGCTCAGCTGTTTTTT. It translates to CATSKKGAQLFF.

V gene TRBV5-1 combines with J gene TRBJ2-1; 11 nucleotides agree with TRBD2. The CDR3 sequence is 16 residues long. Trimming at V came to 3 bases and at J to 7 bases, leaving 9 bases not matched to a gene. Germline V gene lookup returns CDR1 SGHRS and CDR2 YFSETQ. CDR3 in DNA: TGCGCCAGCAGCTGGACCCCTAGCGGGGGGTCGAATGAGCAGTTCTTC. Translated, it gives CASSWTPSGGSNEQFF.

This clonotype was seen ten or more times. This chain joins TRBV12-3 or TRBV12-4 and TRBJ2-1; either TRBD1 or TRBD2 may supply D (5 bases each). Trimming removed 1 base from V and 8 bases from J, with 18 bases in between. There are 16 residues in the CDR3. Here the CDR3 reads CASSLENDGGGDEQFF. Here the CDR3 DNA reads TGTGCCAGCAGTTTAGAGAACGACGGTGGGGGTGATGAGCAGTTCTTC.

The genes are TRBV27 and TRBJ2-1; D is possibly TRBD2 (6 bases). Germline assignment: CDR1 MNHEY and CDR2 SMNVEV (reference sequence). The germline V and J ends were trimmed by 4 bases and 7 bases, with 20 bases remaining between them. This CDR3 is 16 amino acids long. The CDR3 DNA sequence: TGTGCCAGCAGTTCGTTGCTAGCGTTCATGAGGAATGAGCAGTTCTTC. Protein: CASSSLLAFMRNEQFF.

Ten or more counts support this clonotype. V gene TRBV6-1 combines with J gene TRBJ1-3; D ambiguous. Germline V CDR1 and CDR2: MNHNS, SASEGT. V lost 1 base and J lost 0, with 7 bases in between. The CDR3 contains 15 residues. CDR3 DNA sequence: TGTGCCAGCAGTGAAGTGGAGGACTCTGGAAACACCATATATTTT. Protein sequence: CASSEVEDSGNTIYF.

This clonotype showed up just a few times. V and J are TRBV7-2 and TRBJ2-1; D ambiguous. Germline CDR1 is SGHTA and CDR2 is FQGNSA. The germline V and J ends were trimmed by 4 bases and 0 bases, with 10 bases remaining between them. The CDR3 has 15 amino acids. The CDR3 nucleotides are TGTGCCAGCAGCTGGATCTCTAGCTCCTACAATGAGCAGTTCTTC. Translated, it gives CASSWISSSYNEQFF.

This clonotype appeared many times. This rearrangement joins TRBV3-1 to TRBJ1-1; D is undetermined. V was cut by 5 bases and J by 6 bases, with 13 bases left in between. Germline assignment: CDR1 LGHDT and CDR2 YNNKEL (reference sequence). The CDR3 consists of 13 residues. Written as DNA, the CDR3 is TGTGCCAGCAGCAACGAGGAGGGCTCTGAAGCTTTCTTT. Amino acid sequence: CASSNEEGSEAFF. The whole variable domain, filled in from reference TRBV3-1 and TRBJ1-1, reads DTAVSQTPKYLVTQMGNDKSIKCEQNLGHDTMYWYKQDSKKFLKIMFSYNNKELIINETVPNRFSPKSPDKAHLNLHINSLELGDSAVYFCASSNEEGSEAFFGQGTRLTVV.

This clonotype was seen ten or more times. The chain joins TRBV7-9 to TRBJ1-5; tentatively, D is TRBD1 (5 bases). Between the trimmed V and J ends, which lost 5 bases and 2 bases, there was a span of 10 bases. The CDR3 is made up of 14 amino acids. In germline, CDR1 is SEHNR, CDR2 FQNEAQ (reference sequence). The CDR3 DNA is TGTGCCAGCAGCCTAGGGGCAGGCAATCAGCCCCAGCATTTT. The encoded protein is CASSLGAGNQPQHF.

This clonotype has just a few counts. The rearrangement joins TRBV29-1 to TRBJ2-5; the match to TRBD1 covers 8 bases. V gave up 5 bases and J gave up 5 bases; unmatched junction bases: 16. Germline V CDR1 and CDR2: SQVTM, ANQGSEA. The CDR3 loop spans 16 amino acids. CDR3 protein: CSVPDRAFSKGETQYF. The CDR3 DNA follows: TGCAGCGTTCCGGACAGGGCCTTTTCGAAAGGGGAGACCCAGTACTTC.

The chain has TRBV29-1 and TRBJ2-2, with unresolved D. Germline lookup yields CDR1 SQVTM and CDR2 ANQGSEA. Trimming pared 2 bases from V and 1 base from J, leaving 8 bases between. The CDR3 contains 14 residues. CDR3 nucleotide sequence: TGCAGCGTTGAATTAGGTTGGAACACCGGGGAGCTGTTTTTT. Translating it yields CSVELGWNTGELFF.

The V and J genes are TRBV9 and TRBJ2-1; TRBD2 aligns across 7 bases. Germline loops: CDR1 SGDLS, CDR2 YYNGEE. This CDR3 has 12 amino acids. Losses at the gene ends were 3 bases for V and 12 bases for J; bases not matched to a gene: 6. DNA for the CDR3: TGTGCCAGCAGCGGGAGCGGGGTAGGGCAGTTCTTC. It specifies CASSGSGVGQFF.

Regarding this clonotype: A clone one base away is much larger, so this may be a read error. CDR3 loop: CAGGTGAYTEAFF. The CDR3, as DNA: TGTGCCGGCGGGACAGGGGCATACACTGAAGCTTTCTTT. The chain couples TRBV9 to TRBJ1-1, with 10 bases matching TRBD1. The germline gives CDR1 SGDLS, CDR2 YYNGEE. V was pared by 10 bases and J by 3 bases, with 6 bases of the junction left unmatched. The CDR3 runs 13 residues.

This clonotype came up many times. The chain is built from TRBV10-2 and TRBJ2-1; D uncertain. V lost 5 bases, J lost 8 bases, and 10 bases lay in between. The CDR3 spans 12 residues. Germline lookup yields CDR1 WSHSY and CDR2 SAAADI. The CDR3 reads CASSHKPDEQFF. Here the CDR3 DNA reads TGCGCCAGCAGTCATAAGCCGGATGAGCAGTTCTTC.

This CDR3 is CASTANSGANVLTF. DNA of the CDR3: TGTGCCAGCACGGCGAACTCTGGGGCCAACGTCCTGACTTTC. The rearrangement joins TRBV27 to TRBJ2-6; no reliable D call. V was cut by 7 bases and J by 0 bases, with 7 bases left in between. The germline V gene has CDR1 MNHEY and CDR2 SMNVEV (reference sequence). This CDR3 contains 14 residues.

The rearrangement links TRBV9 to TRBJ2-3; 7 nucleotides line up with TRBD2. The ends lost 0 bases at V and 4 bases at J; junction bases unmatched: 8. The CDR3 runs 16 residues. Germline V gives CDR1 SGDLS, CDR2 YYNGEE. CDR3 nucleotides: TGTGCCAGCAGCGTAGCCCGGAGCGGGGCGGCAGATACGCAGTATTTT. This encodes CASSVARSGAADTQYF.

Only a few counts were recorded for this clonotype. The chain recombines TRBV12-3 or TRBV12-4 with TRBJ2-7; tentative D call: TRBD1 (6 bases). With 3 bases removed from V and 6 bases from J, the gap between germline ends came to 12 bases. This CDR3 has 13 residues. CDR3 sequence: CASSFNRAGEQYF. In DNA, the CDR3 is TGTGCCAGCAGTTTTAACAGGGCGGGCGAGCAGTACTTC.

This clonotype turned up a few times. The rearrangement uses TRBV4-3 and TRBJ2-7, with 8 bases fitting TRBD1. Per germline, CDR1 LGHNA and CDR2 YSLEER. Trimming cost V 5 bases and J 5 bases; bases outside gene matches: 11. This CDR3 spans 15 amino acids. CDR3 region: CASSYGQGSFNEQYF. The CDR3 bases are TGCGCCAGCAGCTACGGACAGGGTTCCTTCAACGAGCAGTACTTC.

This CDR3 reads CSARGSGSAFVGEQFF. CDR3 sequence (DNA): TGCAGTGCTAGGGGTAGCGGGAGTGCGTTCGTGGGTGAGCAGTTCTTC. J is TRBJ2-1 and V is TRBV20-1; 9 positions match TRBD2. Germline assignment: CDR1 DFQATT and CDR2 SNEGSKA (reference sequence). The V segment lost 3 bases and the J segment 9 bases; nucleotides outside the gene matches: 15. CDR3 length: 16 residues.

This chain joins TRBV7-2 and TRBJ2-1; D gene ambiguous. CDR1 is SGHTA and CDR2 is FQGNSA in the germline V gene. V was shortened by 1 base and J by 4 bases, with 14 bases between the two germline ends. The CDR3 has 16 amino acids. The CDR3 coding sequence is TGTGCCAGCAGCTTAGGGGCAGGACGGTTTTACAATGAGCAGTTCTTC. Its protein product is CASSLGAGRFYNEQFF.

Only a few counts were recorded for this clonotype. The chain combines TRBV3-1 with TRBJ1-1, with TRBD1 as a possible D gene (5 bases). The germline V gene has CDR1 LGHDT and CDR2 YNNKEL (reference sequence). CDR3 length: 13 residues. V lost 3 bases and J lost 11, with 16 bases in between. The CDR3: CASSQTGTLTAFF. In nucleotides, the CDR3 is TGTGCCAGCAGCCAGACGGGGACCCTTACGGCTTTCTTT.

Many counts were recorded for this clonotype. The chain carries TRBV10-3 and TRBJ1-1; a weak D match, TRBD1 (6 bases). V was cut by 7 bases and J by 1 base, with 7 bases left in between. From germline, CDR1 is ENHRY and CDR2 SYGVKD. The CDR3 runs to 12 residues. CDR3 in amino acids: CAIKQGNTEAFF. In DNA form, the CDR3 reads TGTGCCATCAAACAGGGGAACACTGAAGCTTTCTTT.

There are a few counts of this clonotype. V and J are TRBV24-1 and TRBJ2-1; the match to TRBD2 covers 8 bases. This CDR3 has 16 amino acids. Germline CDR1 KGHDR, CDR2 SFDVKD. V lost 4 bases to trimming and J lost 6 bases; unmatched junction nucleotides: 10. The CDR3 coding sequence is TGTGCCACCAGTGACCAACTTAGAGCGGGAGTCAATGAGCAGTTCTTC. This codes for CATSDQLRAGVNEQFF.

The V and J genes are TRBV30 and TRBJ2-5; TRBD2 matches at 8 bases. CDR1 is GTSNPN and CDR2 is SVGIG in the germline V gene (reference sequence). The CDR3 length is 14 residues. The ends lost 5 bases at V and 5 bases at J; junction bases unmatched: 10. CDR3 protein: CAWGQAGAGETQYF. CDR3 coding DNA: TGTGCCTGGGGCCAAGCGGGAGCGGGGGAGACCCAGTACTTC. The variable domain in full, completed from reference TRBV30 and TRBJ2-5, reads SQTIHQWPATLVQPVGSPLSLECTVEGTSNPNLYWYRQAAGRGLQLLFYSVGIGQISSEVPQNLSASRPQDRQFILSSKKLLLSDSGFYLCAWGQAGAGETQYFGPGTRLLVL.

This chain uses TRBV7-6 with TRBJ2-1; 7 bases fit TRBD2. The CDR3 sequence is 14 residues long. Unmatched junction bases numbered 5, after V lost 2 bases and J lost 7 bases. The germline CDR1 and CDR2 sequences are SGHVS and FNYEAQ. In DNA form, the CDR3 reads TGTGCCAGCAGCTTATTGCGGGGGATAAATGAGCAGTTCTTC. This codes for CASSLLRGINEQFF.

V and J are TRBV27 and TRBJ2-3, with TRBD2 matching over 13 bases. Per the germline V gene, CDR1 is MNHEY and CDR2 is SMNVEV (reference sequence). V shed 3 bases and J 2 bases; nucleotides not matched to a gene: 8. The CDR3 covers 18 residues. The CDR3 DNA reads as TGTGCCAGCAGTTTTATGACTAGCGGGGGGTTCCTCACAGATACGCAGTATTTT. Encoded protein: CASSFMTSGGFLTDTQYF.

On this clonotype itself: Since the CDR3 does not end with the conserved phenylalanine or tryptophan, this likely comes from a read error. The chain has TRBV5-1 and TRBJ2-7; D perhaps matches TRBD2 (5 bases). Germline lookup yields CDR1 SGHRS and CDR2 YFSETQ. The CDR3 runs 15 residues. V was shortened by 4 bases and J by 6 bases, with 20 bases between the two germline ends. The CDR3 DNA is TGCGCCAGCAGCACCGTGGCGGACCTTCGGGGCGAGCAGTACTAC. It yields the protein CASSTVADLRGEQYY.

This clonotype was seen many times. This chain links TRBV7-6 with TRBJ2-3; TRBD1 matches at 11 bases. The CDR3 loop spans 15 amino acids. The trim removed 5 bases at V and 3 bases at J, leaving 4 bases unmatched. The germline gives CDR1 SGHVS, CDR2 FNYEAQ. The CDR3 region has the DNA TGTGCCAGCAGCCCCGGACAGGGGGCAACAGATACGCAGTATTTT. Residues: CASSPGQGATDTQYF.

This clonotype was counted a few times. The chain is built from TRBV5-1 and TRBJ2-1; 9 bases align to TRBD1. J was trimmed by 4 bases and V by 7 bases; bases with no gene match: 9. The CDR3 has 15 amino acids. Germline V lookup: CDR1 SGHRS, CDR2 YFSETQ. As DNA, the CDR3 is TGCGCCAGCTCCCGGACAGGGGTCATATACAATGAGCAGTTCTTC. This sequence encodes CASSRTGVIYNEQFF.

In this sample, this clonotype turned up many times. CDR3 in DNA: TGTGCCAGCAGTTCCCCCGGGGGGGATGAGCAGTTCTTC. Protein sequence: CASSSPGGDEQFF. V and J are TRBV6-5 and TRBJ2-1, with TRBD2 matching 8 bases. The germline V gene encodes CDR1 MNHEY and CDR2 SVGAGI. The CDR3 consists of 13 residues. V lost 4 bases to trimming and J lost 8 bases; unmatched junction nucleotides: 4.

Details on this clonotype: With a much larger clone just one base away, this may be a read error. The CDR3: CAGSRGTGAYEQYF. The CDR3 DNA reads TGTGCCGGCAGCCGCGGGACAGGAGCCTACGAGCAGTACTTC. V is TRBV7-6 and J is TRBJ2-7; 8 positions match TRBD1. Germline V gene sequence: CDR1 SGHVS, CDR2 FNYEAQ. This CDR3 is 14 amino acids long.

The sample holds a few counts of this clonotype. The rearrangement links TRBV14 to TRBJ1-1; D unresolved. Germline CDR1 and CDR2: SGHDN and FVKESK. There are 13 residues in the CDR3. Trimming shortened V by 4 bases and J by 11 bases, and 17 bases separated the two germline ends. The CDR3, as DNA: TGTGCCAGCAGCCCCTCCCGTTCGGTGTCTGCTTTCTTT. Translating gives CASSPSRSVSAFF.